This is a list of T cell receptor beta chains from one sample in a study of cytomegalovirus exposure and HLA in healthy donors. This table comes from immunoSEQ multiplex PCR, and its TCRdb copy is limited to in-frame clones, with some not included. The sample includes 100,000 to 120,000 clones, less than 85% of them seen just once. What was sequenced was PBMCs. The receptors shown here come from a man aged 25-40 years in good health and CMV-seropositive. CDR3s include the opening cysteine and the closing phenylalanine or tryptophan. The D gene is left open where the match is weak. Clone sizes are given selectively: once, few, many, or a class where the clone is expanded.

J gene,clone size,D gene,V gene,CDR3 protein,CDR3 DNA
TRBJ1-5,-,-,TRBV7-2,CASSLAGGPFSNQPQHF,TGTGCCAGCAGCTTAGCCGGTGGTCCCTTTAGCAATCAGCCCCAGCATTTT
TRBJ1-5,-,-,TRBV2,CASAGDSNQPQHF,TGTGCCAGTGCAGGGGATAGCAATCAGCCCCAGCATTTT
TRBJ2-1,-,TRBD2,TRBV27,CASSLGTSGGLNEQFF,TGTGCCAGCAGTCTCGGGACTAGCGGGGGGCTCAATGAGCAGTTCTTC
TRBJ1-6,-,-,TRBV14,CASSLIQGYGSPLHF,TGTGCCAGCAGCCTAATACAGGGCTATGGTTCACCCCTCCACTTT
TRBJ2-1,once,TRBD2,TRBV30,CAWSYQRGVSYNEQFF,TGTGCCTGGAGTTACCAGCGGGGGGTCTCCTACAATGAGCAGTTCTTC
TRBJ1-6,few,-,TRBV2,CASGGANSPLHF,TGTGCCAGCGGGGGCGCGAACTCACCCCTCCACTTT
TRBJ1-6,-,-,TRBV19,CASSTTVVSYNSPLHF,TGTGCCAGTAGTACGACAGTCGTCTCCTATAATTCACCCCTCCACTTT
TRBJ1-2,-,-,TRBV29-1,CSVVGLEYGYTF,TGCAGCGTCGTTGGACTGGAATATGGCTACACCTTC
TRBJ1-6,-,-,TRBV11-1,CASSLRSYNSPLHF,TGTGCCAGCAGCTTACGGAGTTATAATTCACCCCTCCACTTT
TRBJ2-1,-,TRBD1,TRBV29-1,CSVEWRTGGGDEQFF,TGCAGCGTTGAGTGGCGGACAGGGGGGGGCGATGAGCAGTTCTTC
TRBJ2-7,-,TRBD2,TRBV28,CASSFPASGGTSSYEQYF,TGTGCCAGCAGTTTCCCCGCTAGCGGGGGGACGAGCTCCTACGAGCAGTACTTC
TRBJ2-5,-,-,TRBV27,CASSFLGRAETRYF,TGTGCCAGCAGTTTTCTTGGCAGGGCAGAGACCCGGTACTTC
TRBJ1-2,-,-,TRBV7-2,CASSRRDLNYGYTF,TGTGCCAGCAGCCGCCGGGATCTAAACTATGGCTACACCTTC
TRBJ1-2,few,-,TRBV7-8,CASSLGEGGVSYGYTF,TGTGCCAGCAGCTTGGGGGAGGGGGGAGTGAGCTATGGCTACACCTTC
TRBJ1-3,-,-,TRBV7-2,CASSLGGFYSGNTIYF,TGTGCCAGCAGCTTAGGAGGTTTCTACTCTGGAAACACCATATATTTT
TRBJ1-2,-,-,TRBV23-1,CASSQRVFQGGGYTF,TGCGCCAGCAGTCAACGGGTTTTCCAGGGTGGTGGCTACACCTTC
TRBJ2-3,-,TRBD2,TRBV6-4,CASSGVAGSTDTQYF,TGTGCCAGCAGTGGGGTAGCGGGGAGCACAGATACGCAGTATTTT
TRBJ2-1,-,TRBD2,TRBV6-5,CASSSSERGIDEQFF,TGTGCCAGCAGTTCCTCTGAGCGGGGTATAGATGAGCAGTTCTTC
TRBJ1-2,-,-,TRBV21-1,CASSNPNPGYYGYTF,TGTGCCAGCAGCAACCCTAACCCGGGTTACTATGGCTACACCTTC
TRBJ2-7,few,TRBD1,TRBV5-4,CASSSSQGAREQYF,TGTGCCAGCAGCTCTTCACAGGGGGCGCGTGAGCAGTACTTC
TRBJ1-5,-,-,TRBV27,CASSPLLSQPQHF,TGTGCCAGCAGTCCTTTACTTAGCCAGCCCCAGCATTTT
TRBJ2-5,-,-,TRBV7-9,CASSSIWGDAQETQYF,TGTGCCAGCAGCTCCATCTGGGGAGACGCCCAAGAGACCCAGTACTTC
TRBJ2-7,-,-,TRBV5-1,CASSGDSYEQYF,TGCGCCAGCAGCGGTGACAGCTACGAGCAGTACTTC
TRBJ1-1,few,-,TRBV27,CASGRGNTEAFF,TGTGCCAGCGGTAGGGGGAACACTGAAGCTTTCTTT
TRBJ1-6,-,TRBD1,TRBV7-2,CASSLDPGGGSPLHF,TGTGCCAGCAGCTTAGACCCAGGGGGTGGTTCACCCCTCCACTTT
TRBJ2-7,-,-,TRBV5-4,CASAEEPWHEQYF,TGTGCCAGCGCCGAGGAGCCCTGGCACGAGCAGTACTTC
TRBJ1-2,-,-,TRBV28,CASRFESYGYTF,TGTGCCAGCAGGTTCGAGAGCTATGGCTACACCTTC
TRBJ2-1,-,TRBD1,TRBV27,CASSFLSGQGINEQFF,TGTGCCAGCAGTTTCCTATCGGGACAGGGGATTAATGAGCAGTTCTTC
TRBJ2-6,-,-,TRBV5-1,CASSFEPSGANVLTF,TGCGCCAGCAGCTTTGAGCCCTCTGGGGCCAACGTCCTGACTTTC
TRBJ2-1,-,-,TRBV6-1,CASSVRVWTDFGSYNEQFF,TGTGCCAGCAGTGTCAGGGTTTGGACGGATTTTGGGTCTTACAATGAGCAGTTCTTC
TRBJ2-1,-,TRBD2,TRBV7-8,CASSLNPSGFYNEQFF,TGTGCCAGCAGCTTAAACCCTAGCGGGTTCTACAATGAGCAGTTCTTC
TRBJ2-2,once,TRBD1,TRBV5-8,CASSFGTGVTGELFF,TGTGCCAGCAGCTTCGGGACAGGGGTCACCGGGGAGCTGTTTTTT
TRBJ2-3,-,TRBD1,TRBV28,CASSTGQGSTDTQYF,TGTGCCAGCAGTACAGGACAGGGCAGCACAGATACGCAGTATTTT
TRBJ1-2,-,TRBD1,TRBV28,CASSLIPSTGGGPRYGYTF,TGTGCCAGCAGCCTGATTCCCTCTACAGGGGGTGGCCCTCGGTATGGCTACACCTTC
TRBJ1-1,few,-,TRBV10-3,CAIREPQANTEAFF,TGTGCCATCAGAGAACCACAGGCGAACACTGAAGCTTTCTTT
TRBJ2-2,-,-,TRBV19,CASSRGLSNTGELFF,TGTGCCAGTAGTCGGGGATTGTCGAACACCGGGGAGCTGTTTTTT
TRBJ2-1,few,-,TRBV7-3,CASSPGPIGLYNEQFF,TGTGCCAGCAGCCCGGGCCCGATTGGACTCTACAATGAGCAGTTCTTC
TRBJ1-2,once,-,TRBV7-2,CAGGLNYGYTF,TGTGCCGGAGGACTGAACTATGGCTACACCTTC
TRBJ1-1,-,TRBD1,TRBV5-1,CASSLGTGNTEAFF,TGCGCCAGCAGCTTGGGGACAGGGAACACTGAAGCTTTCTTT
TRBJ1-4,-,TRBD1,TRBV7-9,CAGTGGPNEKLFF,TGTGCCGGGACAGGGGGCCCTAATGAAAAACTGTTTTTT
TRBJ1-2,few,-,TRBV9,CASSVAPGGTFNYGYTF,TGTGCCAGCAGCGTAGCCCCGGGGGGGACCTTCAACTATGGCTACACCTTC
TRBJ1-1,-,TRBD1,TRBV12-5,CASGLPGTGNTEAFF,TGTGCTAGTGGTTTGCCCGGGACAGGGAACACTGAAGCTTTCTTT
TRBJ2-7,-,TRBD1,TRBV10-3,CATQGAGNEQYF,TGTGCCACCCAGGGGGCGGGGAACGAGCAGTACTTC
TRBJ2-7,-,TRBD1,TRBV30,CAWSVAGTGIYGEQYF,TGTGCCTGGAGTGTGGCCGGGACAGGGATTTACGGCGAGCAGTACTTC
TRBJ2-7,-,TRBD2,TRBV6-5,CASSLTSGAIYEQYF,TGTGCCAGCAGTTTGACTAGCGGGGCCATCTACGAGCAGTACTTC
TRBJ2-3,-,-,TRBV6-5,CASSLGDFYPHTQYF,TGTGCCAGCAGTTTGGGAGACTTCTACCCTCATACGCAGTATTTT
TRBJ2-7,-,-,TRBV5-7,CASSLDWPGVRVYGQYF,TGTGCCAGCAGCTTGGATTGGCCAGGGGTAAGGGTCTACGGGCAGTACTTC
TRBJ2-5,medium-sized,-,TRBV4-1,CASSQAGGEGWETQYF,TGCGCCAGCAGCCAAGCCGGGGGTGAGGGCTGGGAGACCCAGTACTTC
TRBJ2-7,-,-,TRBV11-2,CASSFAGGYEQYF,TGTGCCAGCAGCTTCGCCGGGGGCTACGAGCAGTACTTC
TRBJ1-4,-,TRBD1,TRBV7-9,CASSSGTDNEKLFF,TGTGCCAGCAGCTCCGGGACAGACAATGAAAAACTGTTTTTT
TRBJ1-1,-,-,TRBV6-7,CASSNTGSSMNTEAFF,TGTGCCAGCAGCAATACAGGATCTTCAATGAACACTGAAGCTTTCTTT
TRBJ2-4,-,-,TRBV13,CASSWRGNGENIQYF,TGTGCCAGCAGCTGGCGTGGGAACGGGGAAAACATTCAGTACTTC
TRBJ2-7,-,TRBD1,TRBV18,CASSPEPTGAVSYEQYF,TGTGCCAGCTCACCTGAACCTACAGGGGCCGTGTCCTACGAGCAGTACTTC
TRBJ2-7,-,TRBD1,TRBV9,CASSSFGTGGHEQYF,TGTGCCAGCAGTTCATTCGGGACAGGGGGCCATGAGCAGTACTTC
TRBJ1-6,-,-,TRBV6-5,CASSYGSSYNSPLHF,TGTGCCAGCAGTTACGGTAGCTCCTATAATTCACCCCTCCACTTT